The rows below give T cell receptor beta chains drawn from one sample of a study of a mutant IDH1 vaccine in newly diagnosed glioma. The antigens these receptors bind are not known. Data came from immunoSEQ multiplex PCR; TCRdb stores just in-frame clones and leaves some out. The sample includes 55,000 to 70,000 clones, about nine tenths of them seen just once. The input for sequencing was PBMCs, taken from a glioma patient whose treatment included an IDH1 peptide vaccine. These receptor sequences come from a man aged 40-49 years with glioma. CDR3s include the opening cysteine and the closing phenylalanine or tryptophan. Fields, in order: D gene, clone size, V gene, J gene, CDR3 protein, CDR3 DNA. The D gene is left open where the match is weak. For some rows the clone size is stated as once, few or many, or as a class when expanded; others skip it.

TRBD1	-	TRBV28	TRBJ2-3	CASSSTTPGQGADTQYF	TGTGCCAGCAGTTCTACAACTCCGGGACAGGGGGCCGATACGCAGTATTTT
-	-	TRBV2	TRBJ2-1	CASSEPGGQTHNEQFF	TGTGCCAGCAGTGAGCCAGGCGGACAGACGCACAATGAGCAGTTCTTC
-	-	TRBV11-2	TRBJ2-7	CASSLGGMAYEQYF	TGTGCCAGCAGCTTAGGGGGAATGGCCTACGAGCAGTACTTC
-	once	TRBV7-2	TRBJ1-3	CASSSGPLNTIYF	TGTGCCAGCAGCTCTGGGCCTTTAAACACCATATATTTT
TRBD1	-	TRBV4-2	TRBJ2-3	CASSQDPSRGQTDTQYF	TGTGCCAGCAGCCAAGATCCATCCAGGGGGCAGACAGATACGCAGTATTTT
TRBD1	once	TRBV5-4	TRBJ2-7	CASSSGLTGPYEQYF	TGTGCCAGCAGCAGCGGCTTGACAGGGCCCTACGAGCAGTACTTC
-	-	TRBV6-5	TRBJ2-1	CASSLGRVQFF	TGTGCCAGCAGTCTTGGTAGGGTGCAGTTCTTC
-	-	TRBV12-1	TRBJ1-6	CASSPSGTGPNSPLHF	TGTGCCAGCAGCCCGAGCGGGACCGGCCCAAATTCACCCCTCCACTTT
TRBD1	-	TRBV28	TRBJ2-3	CASSGHRGKGTDTQYF	TGTGCCAGCAGTGGGCACAGGGGGAAGGGCACAGATACGCAGTATTTT
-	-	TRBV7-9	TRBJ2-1	CASSSQPGREQFF	TGTGCCAGCAGCTCGCAGCCAGGACGGGAGCAGTTCTTC
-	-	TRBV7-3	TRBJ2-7	CASSDGVGHEQYF	TGTGCCAGCAGCGACGGTGTGGGGCACGAGCAGTACTTC
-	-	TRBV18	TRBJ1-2	CASSQLEGMGYGYTF	TGTGCCAGCTCTCAACTCGAGGGGATGGGCTATGGCTACACCTTC
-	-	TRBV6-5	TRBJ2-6	CASSYARAGANVLTF	TGTGCCAGCAGTTACGCCCGGGCCGGGGCCAACGTCCTGACTTTC
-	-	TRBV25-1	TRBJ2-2	CASSEAGNTGELFF	TGTGCCAGCAGTGAAGCAGGGAACACCGGGGAGCTGTTTTTT
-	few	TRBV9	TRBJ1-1	CASSPAPGGRVGNTEAFF	TGTGCCAGCAGCCCTGCTCCCGGGGGGCGGGTAGGAAACACTGAAGCTTTCTTT
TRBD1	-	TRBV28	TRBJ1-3	CASTPGAGTGERNTIYF	TGTGCCAGCACCCCCGGAGCCGGGACAGGGGAACGAAACACCATATATTTT
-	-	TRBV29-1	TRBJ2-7	CSVAGWTDSREYF	TGCAGCGTTGCCGGGTGGACGGACTCCCGTGAGTACTTC
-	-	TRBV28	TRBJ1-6	CASSTAGIANSYNSPLHF	TGTGCCAGCAGTACGGCGGGCATTGCGAACTCCTATAATTCACCCCTCCACTTT
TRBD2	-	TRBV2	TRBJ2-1	CASSDLFGLANYNEQFF	TGTGCCAGCAGTGACCTATTTGGACTAGCGAATTACAATGAGCAGTTCTTC
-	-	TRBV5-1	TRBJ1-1	CASSLRGRDTEAFF	TGCGCCAGCAGCTTGAGAGGGAGGGACACTGAAGCTTTCTTT
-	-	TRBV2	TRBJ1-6	CASRDSSNSPLHF	TGTGCCAGCAGGGACAGTTCTAATTCACCCCTCCACTTT
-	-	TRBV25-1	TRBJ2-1	CASSAYPGEGPLRNEQFF	TGTGCCAGCAGTGCCTACCCCGGGGAAGGGCCACTACGGAATGAGCAGTTCTTC
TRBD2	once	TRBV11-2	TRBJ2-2	CASSSRGGAPPGELFF	TGTGCCAGCAGCTCCCGGGGGGGAGCGCCACCCGGGGAGCTGTTTTTT
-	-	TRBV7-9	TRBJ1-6	CASNSAGGGSPLHF	TGTGCCAGCAATTCCGCAGGCGGGGGTTCACCCCTCCACTTT
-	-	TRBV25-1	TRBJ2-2	CASHPGAGELFF	TGTGCCAGTCACCCGGGGGCCGGGGAGCTGTTTTTT
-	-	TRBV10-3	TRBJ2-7	CAISEKGPYEQYF	TGTGCCATCAGTGAGAAGGGGCCCTACGAGCAGTACTTC
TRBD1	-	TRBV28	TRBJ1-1	CASSLRQGAGYTEAFF	TGTGCCAGCAGTTTAAGACAGGGGGCGGGGTACACTGAAGCTTTCTTT
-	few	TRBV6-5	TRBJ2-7	CASSSSASSYEQYF	TGTGCCAGCTCCTCCTCAGCGAGCTCCTACGAGCAGTACTTC
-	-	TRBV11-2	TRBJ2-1	CASSLENRIHEQFF	TGTGCCAGCAGCTTAGAGAACAGAATCCATGAGCAGTTCTTC
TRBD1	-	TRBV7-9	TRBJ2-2	CASSLRQGAWELFF	TGTGCCAGCAGCTTGAGACAGGGGGCGTGGGAGCTGTTTTTT
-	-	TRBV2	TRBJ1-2	CASSGGRFYGYTF	TGTGCCAGCAGCGGTGGACGGTTCTATGGCTACACCTTC
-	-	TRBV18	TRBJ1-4	CASSPLAGIIEKLFF	TGTGCCAGCTCACCACTCGCGGGGATCATTGAAAAACTGTTTTTT
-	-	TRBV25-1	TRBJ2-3	CASSEYRDVTDTQYF	TGTGCCAGCAGTGAATACCGGGATGTCACAGATACGCAGTATTTT
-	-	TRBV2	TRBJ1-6	CASRGPPNSPLHF	TGTGCCAGCAGGGGGCCTCCTAATTCACCCCTCCACTTT
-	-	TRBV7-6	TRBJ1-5	CASSRRGNQPQHF	TGTGCCAGCAGCCGGAGGGGAAATCAGCCCCAGCATTTT
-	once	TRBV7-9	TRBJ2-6	CASSLDGVGANVLTF	TGTGCCAGCAGCTTAGATGGGGTTGGGGCCAACGTCCTGACTTTC
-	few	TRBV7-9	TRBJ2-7	CASSPRQSSYEQYF	TGTGCCAGCAGCCCGAGGCAGAGCTCCTACGAGCAGTACTTC
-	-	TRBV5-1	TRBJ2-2	CASSLTDRLTGELFF	TGCGCCAGCAGCTTGACCGACAGACTCACCGGGGAGCTGTTTTTT
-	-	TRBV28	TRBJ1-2	CASRILRSYTF	TGTGCCAGCAGGATCCTAAGGTCTTACACCTTC
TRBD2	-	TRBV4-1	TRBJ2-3	CASSQPGLAGGTSSTDTQYF	TGCGCCAGCAGCCAACCGGGACTAGCGGGAGGGACTTCTAGCACAGATACGCAGTATTTT
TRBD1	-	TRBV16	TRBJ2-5	CASSPRTGQETQYF	TGTGCCAGCAGCCCTAGGACAGGACAAGAGACCCAGTACTTC
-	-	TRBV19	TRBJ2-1	CASSISSGLYNEQFF	TGTGCCAGTAGTATCAGCAGCGGGCTCTACAATGAGCAGTTCTTC